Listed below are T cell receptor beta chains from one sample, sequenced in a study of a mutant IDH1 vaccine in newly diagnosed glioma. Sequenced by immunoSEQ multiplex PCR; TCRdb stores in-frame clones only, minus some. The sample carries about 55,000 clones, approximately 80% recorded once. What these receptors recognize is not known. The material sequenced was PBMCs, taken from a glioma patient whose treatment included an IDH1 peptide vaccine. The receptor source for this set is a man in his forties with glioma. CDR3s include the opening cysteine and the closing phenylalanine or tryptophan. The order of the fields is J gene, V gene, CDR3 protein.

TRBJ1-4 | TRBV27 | CASSSMSRGEKLFF
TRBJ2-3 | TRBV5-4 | CASRIQGAVVDTQYF
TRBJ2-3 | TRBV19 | CASSIEVAGGQDTQYF
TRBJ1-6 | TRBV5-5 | CASSLTGRPSPLHF
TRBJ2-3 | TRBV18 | CASSIVSTDTQYF
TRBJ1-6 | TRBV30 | CAWSVGGGMGSPLHF
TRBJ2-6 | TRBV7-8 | CAGGRGSSGANVLTF
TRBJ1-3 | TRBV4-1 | CASADRISGNTIYF
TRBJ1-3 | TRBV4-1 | CASSQDLTGSGNTIYF
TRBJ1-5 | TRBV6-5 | CASSVGFEQPQHF
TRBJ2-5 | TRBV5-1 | CASSYLTGQETQYF
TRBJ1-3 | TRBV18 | CASSPQENSGNTIYF
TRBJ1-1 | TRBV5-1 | CASSLAGGNTEAFF
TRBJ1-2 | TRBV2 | CASSRWTVYGYTF
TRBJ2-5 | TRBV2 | CASKAGETQETQYF
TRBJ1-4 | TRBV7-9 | CASSFQGAATNEKLFF
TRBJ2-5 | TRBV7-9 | CASRDRGETQYF
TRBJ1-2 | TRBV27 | CASSLNRNYGYTF
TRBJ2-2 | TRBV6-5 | CASSAGANTGELFF
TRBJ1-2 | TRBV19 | CASSTTDRVYGYTF
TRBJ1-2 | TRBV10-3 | CAISESIGSARYGYTF
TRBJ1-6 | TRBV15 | CATSRDGLLDSWSPLHF
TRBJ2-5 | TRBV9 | CASSSRQGKQETQYF
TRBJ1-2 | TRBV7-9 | CASSLPFPGTDGYTF
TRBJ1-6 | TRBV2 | CASRSDNSPLHF
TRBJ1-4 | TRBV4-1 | CASSQDRRRINEKLFF
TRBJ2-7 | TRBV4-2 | CASSQDERGYEQYF